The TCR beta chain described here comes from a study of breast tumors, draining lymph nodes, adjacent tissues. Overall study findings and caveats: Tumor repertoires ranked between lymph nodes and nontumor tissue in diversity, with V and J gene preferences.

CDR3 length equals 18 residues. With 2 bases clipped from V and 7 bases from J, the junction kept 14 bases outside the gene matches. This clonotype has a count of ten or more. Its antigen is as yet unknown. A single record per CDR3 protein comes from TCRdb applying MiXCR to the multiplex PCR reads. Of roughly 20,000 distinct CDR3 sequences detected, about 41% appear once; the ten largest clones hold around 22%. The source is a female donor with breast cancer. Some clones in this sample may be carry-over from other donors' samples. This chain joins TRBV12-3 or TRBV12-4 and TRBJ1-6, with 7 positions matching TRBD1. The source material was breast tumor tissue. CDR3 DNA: TGTGCCAGCAGTTTATACAGGGGAACGGTTGTTAGGAATTCACCCCTCCACTTT. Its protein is CASSLYRGTVVRNSPLHF.